Sequencing of this T cell receptor (beta chain) was carried out in a study of CD8+CD57+ T cells in acquired aplastic anemia. Across the whole study: Sorted CD4+ and CD8+ cells yielded DNA averaging around 3 ug.

Genomic DNA provided the template from which TCR beta VDJ and CDR3 profiles were obtained. TCRdb recomputed calls from the reads with MiXCR, one row per CDR3 protein. The top ten clones hold 7.8% of a sample with roughly 240,000 distinct CDR3 sequences, roughly half of them seen once. CD8+CD57+ cell expansion, shown by flow cytometry, had occurred in the patients selected for sequencing. This clonotype was seen repeatedly, ten times or more. Trimming cost V 6 bases and J 6 bases; bases outside gene matches: 7. Germline V gives CDR1 MDHEN, CDR2 SYDVKM. The CDR3 is 14 residues long. This receptor was taken from a human donor with aplastic anemia. The J gene is TRBJ2-7, the V gene TRBV28; the match to TRBD2 covers 11 bases. The sample taken for sequencing was sorted CD4+, CD8+, or CD8+CD57+ T cells (not recorded which) from PBMCs. CDR3 coding DNA: TGTGCCAGCAGCCTACTAGCGGGAGTTGGCGAGCAGTACTTC. Translated: CASSLLAGVGEQYF. The full variable domain, in which reference TRBV28 and TRBJ2-7 provide the parts outside the CDR3, is DVKVTQSSRYLVKRTGEKVFLECVQDMDHENMFWYRQDPGLGLRLIYFSYDVKMKEKGDIPEGYSVSREKKERFSLILESASTNQTSMYLCASSLLAGVGEQYFGPGTRLTVT.